This T cell receptor (beta chain) was identified in a study of naive and memory T cell subsets. Study-level results: TCR transcript changes with activation or differentiation may affect this RNA method. Tuberculin site TCR excess was interpreted as type IV hypersensitivity infiltration.

The SP2 primer and nested alpha and beta constant region primers amplified ligated cDNA in four rounds. TCRdb re-derived calls from the UMI-ligation and nested PCR reads in MiXCR, one entry per CDR3 protein. The data show tens of thousands of distinct CDR3 sequences, less than 8.5% seen once. This clonotype came up many times. What it binds is unknown. CDR3 length equals 14 residues. Germline V gene lookup returns CDR1 ENHRY and CDR2 SYGVKD. With 7 bases removed from V and 4 bases from J, the gap between germline ends came to 16 bases. Regarding treatment: skin biopsy from PPD injection site in Mantoux-positive individual. A UMI-containing oligonucleotide was joined by 3' ligation to the TCR cDNA template. Individuals with a positive Mantoux test gave biopsies from PPD-injected skin.

The sample was skin, taken from a tuberculin skin test site. The rearrangement uses TRBV10-3 and TRBJ1-2; D is unresolved. The receptor's source is an adult in good health. The CDR3 nucleotides read TGTGCCATCAATGACGCGGGGATTATCTATGGCTACACCTTC. Its protein is CAINDAGIIYGYTF.